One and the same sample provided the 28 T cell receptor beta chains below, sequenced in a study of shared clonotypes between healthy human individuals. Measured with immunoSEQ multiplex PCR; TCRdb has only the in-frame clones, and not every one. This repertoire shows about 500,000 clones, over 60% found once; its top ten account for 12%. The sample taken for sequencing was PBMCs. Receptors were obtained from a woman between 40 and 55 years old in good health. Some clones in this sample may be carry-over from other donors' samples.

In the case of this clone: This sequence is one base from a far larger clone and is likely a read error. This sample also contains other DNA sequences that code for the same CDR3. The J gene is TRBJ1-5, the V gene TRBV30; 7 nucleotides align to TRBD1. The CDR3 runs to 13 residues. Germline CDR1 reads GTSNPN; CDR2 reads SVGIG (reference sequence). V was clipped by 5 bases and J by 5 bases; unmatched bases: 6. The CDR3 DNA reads TGTGCCTGGTCCACAGGGGCTGATCAGCCCCAGCATTTT. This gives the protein CAWSTGADQPQHF. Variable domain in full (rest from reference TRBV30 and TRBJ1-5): SQTIHQWPATLVQPVGSPLSLECTVEGTSNPNLYWYRQAAGRGLQLLFYSVGIGQISSEVPQNLSASRPQDRQFILSSKKLLLSDSGFYLCAWSTGADQPQHFGDGTRLSIL.

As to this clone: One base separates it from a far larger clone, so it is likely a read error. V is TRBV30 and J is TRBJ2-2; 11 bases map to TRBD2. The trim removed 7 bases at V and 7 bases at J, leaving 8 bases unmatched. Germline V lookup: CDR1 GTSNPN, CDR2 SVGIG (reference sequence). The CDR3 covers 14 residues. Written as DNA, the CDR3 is TGTGCCTCCCTCCGACTAGCGGGAATCGGGGAGCTGTTTTTT. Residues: CASLRLAGIGELFF. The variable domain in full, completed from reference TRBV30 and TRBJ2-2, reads SQTIHQWPATLVQPVGSPLSLECTVEGTSNPNLYWYRQAAGRGLQLLFYSVGIGQISSEVPQNLSASRPQDRQFILSSKKLLLSDSGFYLCASLRLAGIGELFFGEGSRLTVL.

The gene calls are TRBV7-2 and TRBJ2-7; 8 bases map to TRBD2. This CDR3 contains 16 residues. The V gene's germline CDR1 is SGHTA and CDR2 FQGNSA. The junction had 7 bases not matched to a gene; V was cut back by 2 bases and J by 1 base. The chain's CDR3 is CASSLWSSGSSYEQYF. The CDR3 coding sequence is TGTGCCAGCAGCTTATGGTCTAGCGGGTCTTCCTACGAGCAGTACTTC.

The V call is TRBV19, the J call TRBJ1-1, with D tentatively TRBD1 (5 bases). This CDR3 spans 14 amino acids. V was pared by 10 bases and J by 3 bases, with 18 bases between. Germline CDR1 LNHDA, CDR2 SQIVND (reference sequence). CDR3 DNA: TGTGCCACCACGTCAGGGCAACAGGACACTGAAGCTTTCTTT. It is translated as CATTSGQQDTEAFF.

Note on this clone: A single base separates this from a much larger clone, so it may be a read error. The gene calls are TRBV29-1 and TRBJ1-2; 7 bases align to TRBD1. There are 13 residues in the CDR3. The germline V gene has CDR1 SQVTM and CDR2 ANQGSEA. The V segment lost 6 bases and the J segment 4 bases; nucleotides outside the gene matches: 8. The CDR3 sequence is CSVDREHGYGYTF. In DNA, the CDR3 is TGCAGCGTCGACAGGGAGCACGGCTATGGCTACACCTTC.

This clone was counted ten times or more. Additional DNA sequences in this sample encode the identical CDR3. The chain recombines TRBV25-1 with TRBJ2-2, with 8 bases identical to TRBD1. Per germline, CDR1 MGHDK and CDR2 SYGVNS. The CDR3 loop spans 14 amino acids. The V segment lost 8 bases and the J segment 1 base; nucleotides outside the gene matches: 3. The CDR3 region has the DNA TGTGCCAGCGGGGACAGGATGAACACCGGGGAGCTGTTTTTT. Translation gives CASGDRMNTGELFF.

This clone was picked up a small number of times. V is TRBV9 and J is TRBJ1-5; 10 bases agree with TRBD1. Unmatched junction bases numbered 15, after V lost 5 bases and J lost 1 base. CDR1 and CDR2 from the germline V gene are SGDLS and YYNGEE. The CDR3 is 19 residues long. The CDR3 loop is CASRGVGTGVNGSNQPQHF. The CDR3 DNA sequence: TGTGCCAGCAGAGGGGTCGGGACAGGGGTCAATGGAAGCAATCAGCCCCAGCATTTT.

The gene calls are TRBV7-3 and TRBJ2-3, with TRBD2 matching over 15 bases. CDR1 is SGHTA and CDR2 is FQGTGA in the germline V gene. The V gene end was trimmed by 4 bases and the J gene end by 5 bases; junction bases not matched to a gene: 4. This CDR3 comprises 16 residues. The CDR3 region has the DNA TGTGCCAGCAGCTCGGGACTAGCGGGAGGTGTAGATACGCAGTATTTT. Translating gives CASSSGLAGGVDTQYF.

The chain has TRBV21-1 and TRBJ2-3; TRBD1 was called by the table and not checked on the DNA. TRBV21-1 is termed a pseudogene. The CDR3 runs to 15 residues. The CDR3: CASSSNRQNTDTQYF. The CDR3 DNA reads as TGTGCCAGCAGCTCCAACAGACAGAACACAGATACGCAGTATTTT.

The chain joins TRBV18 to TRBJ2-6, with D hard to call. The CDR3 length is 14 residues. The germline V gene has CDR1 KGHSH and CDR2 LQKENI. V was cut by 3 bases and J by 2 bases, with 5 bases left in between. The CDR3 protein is CASSPETGANVLTF. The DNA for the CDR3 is TGTGCCAGCTCACCGGAAACTGGGGCCAACGTCCTGACTTTC.

The CDR3 DNA reads TGTGCCAGCAGCTTGGTGACAGGGGGGAGCTATGGCTACACCTTC. It codes for CASSLVTGGSYGYTF. This rearrangement joins TRBV5-6 to TRBJ1-2; 9 bases line up with TRBD1. V shed 0 bases, J shed 4 bases, and the junction held 4 bases outside the gene matches. Germline loops: CDR1 SGHDT, CDR2 YYEEEE. CDR3 size: 15 residues.

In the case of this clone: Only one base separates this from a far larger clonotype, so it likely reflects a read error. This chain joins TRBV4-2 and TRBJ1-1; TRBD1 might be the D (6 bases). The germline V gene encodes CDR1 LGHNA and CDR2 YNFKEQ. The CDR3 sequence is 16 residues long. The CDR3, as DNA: TGTGCCAGCAGCCAAGGGGACACTCACACCAACACTGGAGCTTTCTTT. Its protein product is CASSQGDTHTNTGAFF.

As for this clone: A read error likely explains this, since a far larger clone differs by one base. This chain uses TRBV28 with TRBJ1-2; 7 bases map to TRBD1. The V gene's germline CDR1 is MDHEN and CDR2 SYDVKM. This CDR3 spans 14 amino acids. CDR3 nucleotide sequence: TGTGCCAGCTTTGGCAGGGGGGGCGGGTATGGCCACACCTTC. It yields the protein CASFGRGGGYGHTF.

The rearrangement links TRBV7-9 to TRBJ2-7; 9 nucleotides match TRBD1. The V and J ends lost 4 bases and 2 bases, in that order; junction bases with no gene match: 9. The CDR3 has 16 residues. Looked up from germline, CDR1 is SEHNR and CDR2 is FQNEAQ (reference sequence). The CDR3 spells CASSSKLGQGAYEQYF. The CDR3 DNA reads TGTGCCAGCAGCTCCAAATTGGGACAGGGAGCCTACGAGCAGTACTTC. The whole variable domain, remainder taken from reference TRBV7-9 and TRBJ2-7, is DTGVSQNPRHKITKRGQNVTFRCDPISEHNRLYWYRQTLGQGPEFLTYFQNEAQLEKSRLLSDRFSAERPKGSFSTLEIQRTEQGDSAMYLCASSSKLGQGAYEQYFGPGTRLTVT.

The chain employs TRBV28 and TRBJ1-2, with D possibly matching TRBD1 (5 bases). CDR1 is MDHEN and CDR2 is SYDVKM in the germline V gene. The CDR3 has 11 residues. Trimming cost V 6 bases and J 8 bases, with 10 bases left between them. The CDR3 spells CASSQGQGYTF. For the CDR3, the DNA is TGTGCCAGCAGCCAAGGACAAGGCTACACCTTC.

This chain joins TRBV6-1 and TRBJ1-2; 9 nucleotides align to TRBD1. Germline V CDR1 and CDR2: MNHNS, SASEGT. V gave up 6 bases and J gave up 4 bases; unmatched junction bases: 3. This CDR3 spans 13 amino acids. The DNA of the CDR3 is TGTGCCAGCAGGGACAGGGGACGCTATGGCTACACCTTC. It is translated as CASRDRGRYGYTF.

In nucleotides, the CDR3 is TGCAGCGTTGAAGGGAGCCAGAACACTGAAGCTTTCTTT. Protein sequence: CSVEGSQNTEAFF. The chain couples TRBV29-1 to TRBJ1-1; D unresolved. The CDR3 length is 13 residues. Germline assignment: CDR1 SQVTM and CDR2 ANQGSEA. V shed 1 base and J shed 1 base, with 7 bases lying between them.

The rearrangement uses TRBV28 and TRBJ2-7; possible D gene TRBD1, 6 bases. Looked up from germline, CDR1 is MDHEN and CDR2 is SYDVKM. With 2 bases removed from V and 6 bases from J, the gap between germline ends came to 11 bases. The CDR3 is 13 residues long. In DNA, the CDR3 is TGTGCCAGCAGTTTACAGGGGTTGGGCGAGCAGTACTTC. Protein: CASSLQGLGEQYF.

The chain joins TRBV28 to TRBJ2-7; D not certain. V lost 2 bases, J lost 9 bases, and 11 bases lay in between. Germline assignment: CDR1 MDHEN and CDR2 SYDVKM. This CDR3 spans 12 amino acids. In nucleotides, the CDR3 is TGTGCCAGCAGTTTACCGGGTAGCTGGCAGTACTTC. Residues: CASSLPGSWQYF.

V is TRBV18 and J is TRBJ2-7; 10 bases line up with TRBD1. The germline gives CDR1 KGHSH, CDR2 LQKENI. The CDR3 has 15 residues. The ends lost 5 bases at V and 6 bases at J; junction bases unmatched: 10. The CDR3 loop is CASSDRTGGTSEQYF. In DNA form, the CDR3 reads TGTGCCAGCTCAGACCGGACAGGGGGTACCAGCGAGCAGTACTTC.

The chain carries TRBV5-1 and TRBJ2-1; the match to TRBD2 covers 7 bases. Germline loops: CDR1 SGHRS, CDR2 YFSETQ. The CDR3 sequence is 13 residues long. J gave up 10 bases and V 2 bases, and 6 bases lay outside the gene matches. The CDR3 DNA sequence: TGCGCCAGCAGCTTAGCGGGAAGCAGGGAGCAGTTCTTC. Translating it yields CASSLAGSREQFF.

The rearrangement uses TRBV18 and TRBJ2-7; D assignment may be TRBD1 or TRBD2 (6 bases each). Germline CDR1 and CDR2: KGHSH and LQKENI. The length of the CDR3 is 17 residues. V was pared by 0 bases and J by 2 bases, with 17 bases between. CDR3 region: CASSPPVRGAEPYEQYF. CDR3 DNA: TGTGCCAGCTCACCACCGGTTAGGGGGGCTGAACCCTACGAGCAGTACTTC. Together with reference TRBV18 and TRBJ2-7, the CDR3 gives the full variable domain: NAGVMQNPRHLVRRRGQEARLRCSPMKGHSHVYWYRQLPEEGLKFMVYLQKENIIDESGMPKERFSAEFPKEGPSILRIQQVVRGDSAAYFCASSPPVRGAEPYEQYFGPGTRLTVT.

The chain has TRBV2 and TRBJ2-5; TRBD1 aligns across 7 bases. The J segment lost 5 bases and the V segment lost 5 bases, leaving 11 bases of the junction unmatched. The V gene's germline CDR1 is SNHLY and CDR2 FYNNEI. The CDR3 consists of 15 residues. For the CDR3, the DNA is TGTGCCAGCAGTCTGGACAGGCCTTACCGGGAGACCCAGTACTTC. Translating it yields CASSLDRPYRETQYF.

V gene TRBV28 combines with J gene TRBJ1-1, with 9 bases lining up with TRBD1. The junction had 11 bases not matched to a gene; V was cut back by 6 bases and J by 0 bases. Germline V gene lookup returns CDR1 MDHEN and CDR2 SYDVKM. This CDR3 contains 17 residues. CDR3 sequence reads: CASSPGTGNIMNTEAFF. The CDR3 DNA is TGTGCCAGCAGCCCCGGGACAGGGAACATCATGAACACTGAAGCTTTCTTT.

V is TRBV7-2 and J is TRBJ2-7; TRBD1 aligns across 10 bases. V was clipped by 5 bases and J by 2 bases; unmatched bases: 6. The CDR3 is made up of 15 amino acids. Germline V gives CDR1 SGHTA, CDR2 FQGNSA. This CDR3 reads CASSPRDRGTYEQYF. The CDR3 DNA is TGTGCCAGCAGCCCCCGGGACAGGGGAACCTACGAGCAGTACTTC. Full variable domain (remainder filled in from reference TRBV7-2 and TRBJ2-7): GAGVSQSPSNKVTEKGKDVELRCDPISGHTALYWYRQSLGQGLEFLIYFQGNSAPDKSGLPSDRFSAERTGGSVSTLTIQRTQQEDSAVYLCASSPRDRGTYEQYFGPGTRLTVT.

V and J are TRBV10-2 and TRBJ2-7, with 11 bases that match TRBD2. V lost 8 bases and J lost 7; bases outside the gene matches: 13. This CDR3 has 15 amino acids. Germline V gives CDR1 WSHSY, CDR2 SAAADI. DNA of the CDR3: TGCGCCAGCTCGCCTAGCGGGAGGACTAATAGAGAGCAGTACTTC. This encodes CASSPSGRTNREQYF.

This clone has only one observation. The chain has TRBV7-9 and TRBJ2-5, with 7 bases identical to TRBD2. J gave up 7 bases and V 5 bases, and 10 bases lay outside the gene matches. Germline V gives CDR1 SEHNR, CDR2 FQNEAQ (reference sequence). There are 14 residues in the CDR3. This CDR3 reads CASSLGLDLGTQYF. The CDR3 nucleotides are TGTGCCAGCAGCCTAGGACTAGACCTAGGGACCCAGTACTTC.

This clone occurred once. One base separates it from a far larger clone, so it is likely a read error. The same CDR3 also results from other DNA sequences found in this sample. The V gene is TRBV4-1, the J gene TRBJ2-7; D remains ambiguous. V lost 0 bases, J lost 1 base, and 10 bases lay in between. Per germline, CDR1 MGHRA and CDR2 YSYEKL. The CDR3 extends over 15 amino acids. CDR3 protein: CASSQEGDVSYEQYF. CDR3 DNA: TGCGCCAGCAGCCAAGAAGGAGATGTATCCTACGAGCAGTACTTC.